Listed below are T cell receptor beta chains from one sample, sequenced in a study of human T cells and chemical hapten exposure. TCRdb itself ran the RACE reads through MiXCR, one entry per CDR3 protein. The data contain 150,000 to 200,000 distinct CDR3 sequences, about 22% of them singletons. This specimen was whole blood, taken in connection with sensitization to the hapten diphenylcyclopropenone (DPC). The receptor source for this set is a woman in her 50s with alopecia areata. Some clones in this sample may be carry-over from other donors' samples. Both conserved end residues are part of each CDR3. D genes are given only for firm matches. A clone size is listed for some rows: how often the clone was seen (once, few, many), or a class if it is expanded.

clone_size	d_call	v_call	j_call	cdr3_nt	cdr3_aa
-	TRBD1	TRBV6-5	TRBJ1-1	TGTGCCAGCAGATCAGCCGGGACAGGGGGGAACACTGAAGCTTTCTTT	CASRSAGTGGNTEAFF
-	TRBD2	TRBV29-1	TRBJ2-1	TGCAGCGTTAAGCGGGAGGGCCGGTTTAATGAGCAGTTCTTC	CSVKREGRFNEQFF
-	-	TRBV29-1	TRBJ1-5	TGCAGCGTTGGCGGGCGGAATCAGCCCCAGCATTTT	CSVGGRNQPQHF
few	-	TRBV2	TRBJ2-3	TGTGCCAGCAGTGAAATCTCCCGGAGGGGTGCAGATACGCAGTATTTT	CASSEISRRGADTQYF
few	TRBD2	TRBV15	TRBJ2-7	TGTGCCACCAGCAGTAAGGATAGCGGGAGAACTTGGTCGAACTACTACGAGCAGTACTTC	CATSSKDSGRTWSNYYEQYF
many	-	TRBV24-1	TRBJ2-2	TGTGCCACCAGTGATTTGCCGGGGCGGAAAGACACCGGGGAGCTGTTTTTT	CATSDLPGRKDTGELFF
-	TRBD2	TRBV3-1	TRBJ2-1	TGTGCCAGCAGCCAACTGGCCGCTAGCGGGAGGAATGAGCAGTTCTTC	CASSQLAASGRNEQFF
few	-	TRBV29-1	TRBJ2-7	TGCAGCGCCGGACTCTCCTACGAGCAGTACTTC	CSAGLSYEQYF
-	-	TRBV7-9	TRBJ1-4	TGTGCCAGCAGCTCCTGGACGCCCGCCGGGGAAAAACTGTTTTTT	CASSSWTPAGEKLFF
-	TRBD1	TRBV20-1	TRBJ1-1	TGCAGTGCTAGGACCGGGACAGGGGGCCTCAGATACACTGAAGCTTTCTTT	CSARTGTGGLRYTEAFF
few	TRBD1	TRBV28	TRBJ1-5	TGTGCCAGCCAGACCCGGGACAGGGACTATGGGCCCCAGCATTTT	CASQTRDRDYGPQHF